What follows is one TCR beta chain and its context. The antigen is undetermined. The germline V gene encodes CDR1 SGHTA and CDR2 FQGNSA. The CDR3 runs to 14 residues. V lost 5 bases to trimming and J lost 6 bases; unmatched junction nucleotides: 9. This entry is derived from a study of cytomegalovirus exposure and HLA in healthy donors. Study as a whole: Caucasian-associated ancestry cluster membership applied to about 77% of several hundred genotyped donors. Study-wide results and caveats: According to the study, about 180 TCR beta chains were cytomegalovirus-associated. Later work showed greater clonal expansion in HLA-associated TCR beta chains than in equally common others.

60 Vbeta and 13 Jbeta primers were used in PCR. Sequencing was performed with immunoSEQ multiplex PCR; in TCRdb, only in-frame clones are kept and a portion is missing. The sample consists of fewer than 200,000 clones, roughly 76% of them appearing once. The rearrangement uses TRBV7-2 and TRBJ1-1, with 7 bases matching TRBD1. The sample consisted of PBMCs. The origin of this receptor is a woman aged 50 to 65 in good health and CMV-seronegative. CDR3 protein: CASSRSGGLAEAFF. CDR3 DNA sequence: TGTGCCAGCAGCCGCTCAGGGGGTTTGGCTGAAGCTTTCTTT.